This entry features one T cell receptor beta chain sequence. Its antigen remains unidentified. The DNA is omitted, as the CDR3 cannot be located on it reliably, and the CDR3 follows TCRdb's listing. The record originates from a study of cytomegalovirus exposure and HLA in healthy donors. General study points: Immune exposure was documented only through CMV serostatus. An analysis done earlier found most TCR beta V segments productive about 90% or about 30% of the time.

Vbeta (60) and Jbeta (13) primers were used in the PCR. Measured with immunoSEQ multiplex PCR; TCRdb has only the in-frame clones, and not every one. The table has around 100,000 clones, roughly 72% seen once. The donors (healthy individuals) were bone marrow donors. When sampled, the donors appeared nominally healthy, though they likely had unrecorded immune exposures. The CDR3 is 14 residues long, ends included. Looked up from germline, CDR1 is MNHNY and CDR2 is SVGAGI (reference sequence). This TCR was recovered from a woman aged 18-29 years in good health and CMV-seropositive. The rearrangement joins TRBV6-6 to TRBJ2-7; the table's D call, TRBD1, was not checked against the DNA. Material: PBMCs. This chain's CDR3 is CASSSSDRANEQYF.